The entry below gives a single TCR beta chain sequence along with its context. Its antigen is not identified. The sample is drawn from a study of T cell repertoires in cytomegalovirus infection. Study summary: Selected CMV epitopes included recently identified HLA-C-restricted ones as well as well-studied HLA-B-restricted ones. An indication of both CMV infection and matching HLA type came from public TCR beta signatures.

Points from the study as a whole: Carriers of CMV plus the relevant HLA were identified by cumulative public TCR beta family frequency.

Looked up from germline, CDR1 is SGHVS and CDR2 is FQNEAQ. Trimming cost V 1 base and J 2 bases; bases outside gene matches: 3. This CDR3 contains 15 residues. Each CDR3 protein gets one entry after TCRdb re-called the reads with MiXCR. The sample includes about 740,000 distinct CDR3 sequences, around 35% seen only once; the top ten take about 20%. Sequencing used cultured PBMCs, obtained from culture after CMV antigen stimulation. The TCR was taken from a human donor in good health (CMV status not recorded). Some clones in this sample may be carry-over from other donors' samples. The chain is built from TRBV7-8 and TRBJ2-3, with 7 bases lining up with TRBD1. The CDR3 here is CASSLVRGLTDTQYF. In DNA, the CDR3 is TGTGCCAGCAGCTTAGTTAGGGGGCTCACAGATACGCAGTATTTT.